This entry lists 10 T cell receptor beta chains sequenced from one sample in a study of Tregs in tolerant kidney transplant recipients. Clones were read by immunoSEQ multiplex PCR, and TCRdb kept only the in-frame ones, dropping some. The table records around 70,000 clones, 92% of them present only once. Sequencing was performed on CD8+ T cells from blood, taken before the transplant. The receptors originated from a human donor who received a combined kidney and bone marrow transplant.

The J gene is TRBJ2-4, the V gene TRBV14; D unresolved. The germline gives CDR1 SGHDN, CDR2 FVKESK. The CDR3 sequence is 14 residues long. Trimming left V 1 base short and J 0 bases short, with 4 bases between. CDR3 residues: CASSQALAKNIQYF. The CDR3 DNA is TGTGCCAGCAGCCAAGCCCTAGCCAAAAACATTCAGTACTTC.

The chain uses TRBV28 and TRBJ2-7, with D uncertain. Germline CDR1 is MDHEN and CDR2 is SYDVKM. This CDR3 is built from 12 residues. V dropped 11 bases and J dropped 3 bases, with 14 bases sitting between them. The CDR3 sequence is CAALDDNYEQYF. CDR3 nucleotide sequence: TGTGCCGCCCTGGATGACAACTACGAGCAGTACTTC.

The V and J genes are TRBV7-6 and TRBJ2-3; 8 positions agree with TRBD1. CDR1 is SGHVS and CDR2 is FNYEAQ in the germline V gene. This CDR3 is built from 17 residues. Trimming removed 2 bases from V and 2 bases from J; junction bases left unmatched: 9. CDR3 bases: TGTGCCAGCAGCTTAATCCCGACAGGGGATACCACAGATACGCAGTATTTT. It specifies CASSLIPTGDTTDTQYF. The variable domain in full, with the rest retrieved from reference TRBV7-6 and TRBJ2-3, is GAGVSQSPRYKVTKRGQDVALRCDPISGHVSLYWYRQALGQGPEFLTYFNYEAQQDKSGLPNDRFSAERPEGSISTLTIQRTEQRDSAMYRCASSLIPTGDTTDTQYFGPGTRLTVL.

The chain combines TRBV19 with TRBJ1-1, with D possibly matching TRBD1 (6 bases). V gave up 8 bases and J gave up 1 base, with 14 bases separating them. CDR1 is LNHDA, CDR2 SQIVND, per germline (reference sequence). The CDR3 contains 14 residues. Here the CDR3 reads CASLPGAGNTEAFF. CDR3 nucleotides: TGTGCCAGTCTCCCAGGGGCGGGGAACACTGAAGCTTTCTTT.

The V call is TRBV5-6, the J call TRBJ2-5; 7 bases agree with TRBD2. The junction had 5 bases not matched to a gene; V was cut back by 0 bases and J by 0 bases. Germline-derived CDR1 and CDR2 are SGHDT and YYEEEE. The CDR3 sequence is 16 residues long. The CDR3 DNA follows: TGTGCCAGCAGCTTGGCTAGCGGCCCCCACCAAGAGACCCAGTACTTC. Amino acid sequence: CASSLASGPHQETQYF.

The CDR3 region has the DNA TGCGCCAGCAGCTTGGCCGGACAGGTCCCCTACGAGCAGTACTTC. Translated, it gives CASSLAGQVPYEQYF. The V gene is TRBV5-1, the J gene TRBJ2-7, with TRBD1 identical over 7 bases. The CDR3 length is 15 residues. Germline V gene lookup returns CDR1 SGHRS and CDR2 YFSETQ. The V gene end was trimmed by 0 bases and the J gene end by 2 bases; junction bases not matched to a gene: 5.

The V gene is TRBV18, the J gene TRBJ2-5, with TRBD2 matching over 8 bases. The germline gives CDR1 KGHSH, CDR2 LQKENI. The CDR3 is made up of 15 amino acids. Losses at the gene ends were 5 bases for V and 1 base for J; bases not matched to a gene: 6. The CDR3 here is CASSGPGLGQETQYF. The CDR3 DNA reads as TGTGCCAGCTCAGGACCGGGACTAGGCCAAGAGACCCAGTACTTC.

J is TRBJ1-2 and V is TRBV28; maybe TRBD1 (6 bases). Germline V CDR1 and CDR2: MDHEN, SYDVKM. The CDR3 has 13 residues. The ends were cut back, 1 base at V and 8 bases at J, with 11 bases in the middle. The CDR3 DNA reads as TGTGCCAGCAGTTTATCGGGGGGCTGGGGCTACACCTTC. This sequence encodes CASSLSGGWGYTF.

The chain joins TRBV25-1 to TRBJ2-2, with D uncertain. With 3 bases removed from V and 6 bases from J, the gap between germline ends came to 11 bases. There are 14 residues in the CDR3. Germline-derived CDR1 and CDR2 are MGHDK and SYGVNS. The CDR3 DNA follows: TGTGCCAGCAGTGATTCTGAGGTTGCCGGGGAGCTGTTTTTT. Protein product: CASSDSEVAGELFF.

The DNA of the CDR3 is TGTGCCAGCTCACCAGGACAGGGTGGGTTCTACGAGCAGTACTTC. This translates into CASSPGQGGFYEQYF. The rearrangement links TRBV18 to TRBJ2-7; TRBD1 aligns across 8 bases. V dropped 2 bases and J dropped 3; count of bases not matched to a gene: 6. Germline values: CDR1 KGHSH, CDR2 LQKENI. The length of the CDR3 is 15 residues.